The clone carrying this TCR beta chain was counted once. These data are taken from a study of blood T cell repertoires in COVID-19. Study-level information: Samples of COVID-19 (acute and convalescent) were obtained from the United States, Italy and Spain. T cells, B-cell-depleted T cells, or PBMCs provided the cDNA or gDNA that served as material.

The authors' processing: It was from reference gene primer amplification that nucleated cell counts were estimated. The table came from immunoSEQ multiplex PCR; TCRdb's copy has only in-frame clones and leaves some out. V, J and clone size derive from that table, while D and trimming were established from the DNA sequence. Found here are 300,000 or so clones, around 86% of them singletons; the top ten hold around 1.5%. The V segment lost 5 bases and the J segment 3 bases; nucleotides outside the gene matches: 11. Germline CDR1 is SEHNR and CDR2 is FQNEAQ (reference sequence). This CDR3 region has 16 residues.

The sequencing sample was made of peripheral blood. This TCR was sampled from a woman between 50 and 59 years old with acute or convalescent COVID-19. V is TRBV7-9 and J is TRBJ2-3, with 7 bases fitting TRBD2. The CDR3 region is CASSPAGGSGTDTQYF. CDR3 sequence (DNA): TGTGCCAGCAGCCCCGCCGGGGGTAGCGGGACAGATACGCAGTATTTT.